This T cell receptor beta chain was captured by sequencing in a study of blood T cell repertoires in COVID-19. Study-wide background: The United States, Italy and Spain provided the acute and convalescent COVID-19 samples.

The protocol was immunoSEQ multiplex PCR, while the TCRdb copy is restricted to in-frame clones and leaves out a portion. The sample includes 150,000 to 200,000 clones, approximately 82% of them seen just once. Sequenced sample: peripheral blood. The TCR originated in a woman aged 80 or over with acute or convalescent COVID-19.

CDR3 DNA: TGTGCCACCAGCAGAGAAACTGGACTAGCGGGAGGAGTCGTGGAGACCCAGTACTTC. Protein: CATSRETGLAGGVVETQYF. The chain combines TRBV15 with TRBJ2-5, with TRBD2 matching over 14 bases. Trimming took 0 bases from V and 5 from J; bases not matched to a gene: 11. The germline gives CDR1 LNHNV, CDR2 YYDKDF (reference sequence). The CDR3 is made up of 19 amino acids.